This T cell receptor (beta chain) is from a study of siplizumab effects on memory and regulatory T cells. Around 9.1 x 10^4 TCR templates per sample were sequenced. Sequencing used immunoSEQ multiplex PCR; TCRdb keeps in-frame clones, though not all of them. The sample has about 120,000 clones, 85% to 95% seen once. The germline CDR1 and CDR2 sequences are SEHNR and FQNEAQ (reference sequence). This CDR3 has 14 amino acids. V lost 5 bases and J lost 5, with 16 bases in between. The receptor's source is a human donor in good health. The chain couples TRBV7-9 to TRBJ2-7; D call uncertain. Sequences were obtained from non-Treg CD4+ T cells sorted from blood. CDR3 residues: CASSPSYRWDEQYF. The CDR3 DNA follows: TGTGCCAGCAGCCCTAGTTATCGGTGGGACGAGCAGTACTTC.